A single sample is the source of the 31 T cell receptor beta chains below, sequenced in a study of blood T cells in healthy people across ages. A J-beta primer mix and a sample-barcoded 5' primer were used in a second PCR of about 7 to 12 cycles. TCRdb ran MiXCR on the 5' RACE reads and lists one entry per CDR3 protein. The sample records 600,000 or so distinct CDR3 sequences, more than 45% being singletons. The sequencing sample was made of blood. Source of these receptors: a man older than 75 in good health.

The CDR3 is CASSTGGVYEQYF. CDR3 DNA: TGTGCCAGCTCGACCGGGGGGGTATACGAGCAGTACTTC. The chain couples TRBV28 to TRBJ2-7; 8 bases agree with TRBD2. J gave up 4 bases and V 8 bases, and 7 bases lay outside the gene matches. Germline loops: CDR1 MDHEN, CDR2 SYDVKM. The CDR3 loop spans 13 amino acids.

The chain employs TRBV20-1 and TRBJ1-1, with D unclear. This CDR3 contains 13 residues. V lost 3 bases to trimming and J lost 2 bases, with 10 bases between them. Germline CDR1 and CDR2: DFQATT and SNEGSKA (reference sequence). CDR3 DNA: TGCAGTGCTAGGTACGAGGGCAACACTGAAGCTTTCTTT. Protein sequence: CSARYEGNTEAFF.

The chain links TRBV4-2 to TRBJ2-7; D gene unclear. The CDR3 is 14 residues long. Germline CDR1 LGHNA, CDR2 YNFKEQ. Trimming shortened V by 0 bases and J by 3 bases, and 9 bases separated the two germline ends. CDR3 sequence (DNA): TGTGCCAGCAGCCAAGATCCCCTGTACTACGAGCAGTACTTC. It translates to CASSQDPLYYEQYF.

This clonotype turned up a few times. V usage is TRBV4-3 and J usage is TRBJ2-5; 9 bases line up with TRBD2. This CDR3 spans 17 amino acids. Germline-derived CDR1 and CDR2 are LGHNA and YSLEER. The V segment lost 1 base and the J segment 1 base; nucleotides outside the gene matches: 7. CDR3 sequence: CASSQVRASGAQETQYF. Here the CDR3 DNA reads TGCGCCAGCAGCCAAGTAAGGGCTAGCGGGGCCCAAGAGACCCAGTACTTC.

This clonotype was observed a few times. The chain couples TRBV3-1 to TRBJ1-2, with TRBD1 matching 10 bases. This CDR3 has 19 residues. Germline V gives CDR1 LGHDT, CDR2 YNNKEL (reference sequence). V dropped 2 bases and J dropped 0; count of bases not matched to a gene: 12. CDR3 residues: CASSQTGQGVRIANYGYTF. The CDR3 DNA reads TGTGCCAGCAGCCAAACCGGACAGGGGGTGAGAATTGCTAACTATGGCTACACCTTC.

The V call is TRBV6-6, the J call TRBJ2-5; maybe TRBD1 (5 bases). CDR3 length equals 13 residues. V was cut by 7 bases and J by 2 bases, with 11 bases left in between. In germline, CDR1 is MNHNY, CDR2 SVGAGI (reference sequence). This CDR3 is CASNLGVQETQYF. The CDR3 DNA follows: TGTGCCAGCAACTTAGGGGTGCAAGAGACCCAGTACTTC.

In its sample, this clonotype was seen a few times. V gene TRBV25-1 combines with J gene TRBJ2-1, with D perhaps matching TRBD1 (6 bases). Germline V CDR1 and CDR2: MGHDK, SYGVNS. This CDR3 is built from 14 residues. Trimming took off 6 bases at V and 4 bases at J, with 13 bases between the two ends. The CDR3 sequence: CASSKSQGYNEQFF. CDR3 in DNA: TGTGCCAGCAGCAAGAGTCAGGGGTACAATGAGCAGTTCTTC.

Note on this clonotype: Compared with germline, one end of the junction differs, possibly owing to a read error. This chain links TRBV7-3 with TRBJ1-4; 11 nucleotides line up with TRBD1. The germline V gene has CDR1 SGHTA and CDR2 FQGTGA. The CDR3 consists of 16 residues. CDR3 residues: CASSSTGTGGNEELFF. For the CDR3, the DNA is TGTGCCAGCAGCTCGACCGGGACAGGGGGGAATGAAGAACTGTTTTTT.

The rearrangement links TRBV20-1 to TRBJ2-1; 9 nucleotides agree with TRBD2. After removal of 3 bases from V and 8 bases from J, the junction contained 11 bases not matched to a gene. CDR3 length: 15 residues. CDR1 and CDR2 from the germline V gene are DFQATT and SNEGSKA (reference sequence). CDR3 protein: CSARGGASGKDEQFF. The DNA of the CDR3 is TGCAGTGCTAGGGGTGGGGCTAGCGGGAAGGATGAGCAGTTCTTC.

V usage is TRBV4-2 and J usage is TRBJ2-1; D gene ambiguous. Trimming removed 0 bases at V and 9 bases at J, with 15 bases between. The CDR3 sequence is 15 residues long. CDR1 LGHNA and CDR2 YNFKEQ come from the germline V gene. The CDR3 DNA is TGTGCCAGCAGCCAAGAAGGTTCGGTCCTCAGTGAGCAGTTCTTC. Translated, it gives CASSQEGSVLSEQFF.

This clonotype was counted between two and nine times. J is TRBJ2-3 and V is TRBV20-1; D may match TRBD1 or TRBD2 (5 bases each). Per the germline V gene, CDR1 is DFQATT and CDR2 is SNEGSKA (reference sequence). This CDR3 is built from 12 residues. V lost 3 bases and J lost 9, with 13 bases in between. In DNA form, the CDR3 reads TGCAGTGCTAGCCGCCTTCGGGACACGCAGTATTTT. It specifies CSASRLRDTQYF.

This clonotype was counted a single time. The chain carries TRBV3-1 and TRBJ2-7; the D is unclear. The germline CDR1 and CDR2 sequences are LGHDT and YNNKEL (reference sequence). This CDR3 is 16 amino acids long. With 1 base removed from V and 0 bases from J, the gap between germline ends came to 13 bases. The CDR3 protein is CASSQVARSSSYEQYF. For the CDR3, the DNA is TGTGCCAGCAGCCAAGTGGCGCGGTCTAGCTCCTACGAGCAGTACTTC.

This clonotype was detected only once. The chain joins TRBV29-1 to TRBJ1-2, with D uncertain. Trimming shortened V by 3 bases and J by 8 bases, and 13 bases separated the two germline ends. The length of the CDR3 is 12 residues. Germline V gene data show CDR1 as SQVTM and CDR2 as ANQGSEA. The CDR3 DNA reads TGCAGCGTTGAGGCTGTAACTATGGGCTACACCTTC. This gives the protein CSVEAVTMGYTF.

This chain joins TRBV7-2 and TRBJ2-7; D is possibly TRBD2 (5 bases). From germline, CDR1 is SGHTA and CDR2 FQGNSA. V was clipped by 3 bases and J by 7 bases, with 16 bases between them. This CDR3 contains 14 residues. CDR3 sequence (DNA): TGTGCCAGCAGCTTTTCGACTATTCGGGGTGAGCAGTACTTC. Its translation: CASSFSTIRGEQYF.

Comment on this clonotype: This sequence may be a read error, since a much larger clone differs from it by one base. V usage is TRBV7-9 and J usage is TRBJ2-5; no definite D call. CDR1 and CDR2 (germline): SEHNR, FQNEAQ (reference sequence). Trimming pared 4 bases from V and 4 bases from J, leaving 10 bases between. The CDR3 is 13 residues long. CDR3 loop: CASSSDQRETQYF. As DNA, the CDR3 is TGTGCCAGCAGCTCCGATCAGAGAGAGACCCAGTACTTC.

This sequence joins TRBV27 and TRBJ2-1; D remains ambiguous. The CDR3 sequence is 11 residues long. V was cut by 5 bases and J by 15 bases, with 14 bases left in between. Germline V CDR1 and CDR2: MNHEY, SMNVEV (reference sequence). The CDR3 sequence: CASSTTVRLFF. CDR3 DNA sequence: TGTGCCAGCAGTACGACTGTTCGTCTGTTCTTC.

The genes are TRBV9 and TRBJ2-1; D may be TRBD1 or TRBD2 (7 bases each). The J call is uncertain, as TRBJ2-7 better fits the DNA end. Germline loops: CDR1 SGDLS, CDR2 YYNGEE. The CDR3 runs to 16 residues. CDR3 amino acids: CASSVSQGGAYNEQYF. The CDR3 nucleotides are TGTGCCAGCAGCGTAAGTCAGGGGGGGGCCTACAATGAGCAGTACTTC.

This chain uses TRBV11-2 with TRBJ2-1, with 8 bases matching TRBD1. Trimming at V came to 5 bases and at J to 0 bases, leaving 21 bases not matched to a gene. The V gene's germline CDR1 is SGHAT and CDR2 FQNNGV. The CDR3 loop spans 21 amino acids. The CDR3 bases are TGTGCCAGCAGCCTACACCAGGACAGGGTGAATTACTGGACCTCCTACAATGAGCAGTTCTTC. Residues: CASSLHQDRVNYWTSYNEQFF.

This clonotype has just a few counts. V usage is TRBV20-1 and J usage is TRBJ2-7; 8 positions agree with TRBD1. Germline CDR1 and CDR2: DFQATT and SNEGSKA (reference sequence). The CDR3 is 13 residues long. Trimming took 5 bases from V and 0 from J; bases not matched to a gene: 3. The CDR3 DNA is TGCAGTGCTGCGGACAGGGTCTCCTACGAGCAGTACTTC. As protein: CSAADRVSYEQYF.

The CDR3: CAISEAINEKLFF. CDR3 DNA: TGTGCCATCAGTGAGGCAATTAATGAAAAACTGTTTTTT. The chain joins TRBV10-3 to TRBJ1-4; D is ambiguous. Between the trimmed V and J ends, which lost 2 bases and 4 bases, there was a span of 5 bases. This CDR3 has 13 residues. Germline CDR1 ENHRY, CDR2 SYGVKD.

The rearrangement links TRBV20-1 to TRBJ1-5; D possibly corresponds to TRBD1 (6 bases). Trimming removed 5 bases from V and 2 bases from J, with 13 bases in between. Germline CDR1 and CDR2: DFQATT and SNEGSKA (reference sequence). The CDR3 consists of 14 residues. CDR3 DNA sequence: TGCAGTGCTGCAGGGGTTTTGGGCAATCAGCCCCAGCATTTT. This gives the protein CSAAGVLGNQPQHF.

This sequence joins TRBV3-1 and TRBJ2-1; D may be TRBD2 (5 bases). V shed 6 bases and J shed 7 bases, with 13 bases lying between them. Germline values: CDR1 LGHDT, CDR2 YNNKEL (reference sequence). The CDR3 is made up of 13 amino acids. The CDR3 loop is CASSRRSGNEQFF. The CDR3 nucleotides are TGTGCCAGCAGTCGACGCTCGGGGAATGAGCAGTTCTTC.

This chain joins TRBV10-3 and TRBJ2-7; maybe TRBD1 (6 bases). CDR3 size: 16 residues. The germline gives CDR1 ENHRY, CDR2 SYGVKD. The V gene lost 4 bases and the J gene lost 2 bases, with 18 bases spanning the gap. CDR3 residues: CAISGYGTILTYEQYF. The DNA of the CDR3 is TGTGCCATCAGTGGGTACGGGACAATATTAACCTACGAGCAGTACTTC.

This chain links TRBV7-9 with TRBJ1-2, with 7 nucleotides matching TRBD1. In germline, CDR1 is SEHNR, CDR2 FQNEAQ (reference sequence). This CDR3 comprises 14 residues. With 1 base clipped from V and 6 bases from J, the junction kept 5 bases outside the gene matches. DNA for the CDR3: TGTGCCAGCAGCTTAGGCGGACAGGACAATGGCTACACCTTC. It specifies CASSLGGQDNGYTF.

This clonotype was counted only a few times. In DNA form, the CDR3 reads TGTGCCAGCAGCGTGAGCGGGGGGCCCCTCTCCTACAATGAGCAGTTCTTC. Amino acids: CASSVSGGPLSYNEQFF. The J gene is TRBJ2-1, the V gene TRBV9, with 9 bases matching TRBD2. This CDR3 is built from 17 residues. Losses at the gene ends were 2 bases for V and 0 bases for J; bases not matched to a gene: 6. CDR1 is SGDLS, CDR2 YYNGEE, per germline. The variable domain in full, with the rest retrieved from reference TRBV9 and TRBJ2-1, is DSGVTQTPKHLITATGQRVTLRCSPRSGDLSVYWYQQSLDQGLQFLIQYYNGEERAKGNILERFSAQQFPDLHSELNLSSLELGDSALYFCASSVSGGPLSYNEQFFGPGTRLTVL.

The J gene is TRBJ2-3, the V gene TRBV2; no reliable D call. The ends were cut back, 3 bases at V and 5 bases at J, with 9 bases in the middle. The CDR3 has 13 residues. Germline V gives CDR1 SNHLY, CDR2 FYNNEI. Here the CDR3 reads CASSEGGEDTQYF. DNA for the CDR3: TGTGCCAGCAGTGAGGGCGGTGAAGATACGCAGTATTTT.

This clonotype was seen a handful of times. The CDR3 loop is CASISDPGSQETQYF. CDR3 DNA sequence: TGTGCCAGCATCTCCGATCCGGGATCTCAAGAGACCCAGTACTTC. V is TRBV11-3 and J is TRBJ2-5; TRBD2 is a possible D gene (5 bases). V dropped 7 bases and J dropped 2 bases, with 17 bases sitting between them. Per the germline V gene, CDR1 is SGHNT and CDR2 is YENEEA. The CDR3 length is 15 residues.

This chain uses TRBV4-3 with TRBJ2-1; the D is unclear. Germline assignment: CDR1 LGHNA and CDR2 YSLEER. CDR3 length equals 13 residues. V lost 0 bases and J lost 7, with 7 bases in between. In DNA, the CDR3 is TGCGCCAGCAGCCAAGAGTTACGGAATGAGCAGTTCTTC. Its protein is CASSQELRNEQFF.

The V and J genes are TRBV29-1 and TRBJ2-2; 10 bases align to TRBD1. The CDR3 sequence is 13 residues long. CDR1 and CDR2 from the germline V gene are SQVTM and ANQGSEA. Trimming at V came to 6 bases and at J to 8 bases, leaving 6 bases not matched to a gene. In DNA form, the CDR3 reads TGCAGCGTCCTCCGACAGGGGGCTGGGGAGCTGTTTTTT. Protein: CSVLRQGAGELFF.

This clonotype was detected a few times. This rearrangement joins TRBV29-1 to TRBJ2-5; possibly TRBD1 for D (6 bases). Germline CDR1 and CDR2: SQVTM and ANQGSEA. Trimming took 2 bases from V and 1 from J, leaving 8 bases between them. This CDR3 is 13 amino acids long. CDR3 loop: CSVELTGQETQYF. The CDR3 coding sequence is TGCAGCGTTGAATTGACAGGCCAAGAGACCCAGTACTTC. Full variable domain (rest looked up from reference TRBV29-1 and TRBJ2-5): SAVISQKPSRDICQRGTSLTIQCQVDSQVTMMFWYRQQPGQSLTLIATANQGSEATYESGFVIDKFPISRPNLTFSTLTVSNMSPEDSSIYLCSVELTGQETQYFGPGTRLLVL.

The CDR3 DNA is TGTGCCAGCAGGGAAAGTGGCCCAGATACGCAGTATTTT. Translated: CASRESGPDTQYF. The chain links TRBV27 to TRBJ2-3; D is unclear. Looked up from germline, CDR1 is MNHEY and CDR2 is SMNVEV (reference sequence). This CDR3 region has 13 residues. V dropped 6 bases and J dropped 4 bases, with 11 bases sitting between them.